These T cell receptor beta chains were read from a single sample in a study of cytomegalovirus exposure and HLA in healthy donors. The repertoire was sequenced with immunoSEQ multiplex PCR; TCRdb's copy has only in-frame clones and lacks some. The sample gives over 200,000 clones, more than 75% of which show up once; over 3.5% is in the top ten. Sequencing input: PBMCs. The receptors originated from a male donor in good health and CMV-seronegative. CDR3s include the opening cysteine and the closing phenylalanine or tryptophan. D genes are given only for firm matches. The size field is filled for only some rows; it gives once, few, many or a size class.

>TRBV7-2|TRBD2|.|TRBJ2-7
CASSLDSALAGPFSYEQYF
TGTGCCAGCAGCTTAGATTCTGCACTAGCGGGGCCCTTCTCCTACGAGCAGTACTTC
>TRBV6-8|.|.|TRBJ1-2
CASSYDKDYGYTF
TGTGCCAGCAGTTATGACAAGGACTATGGCTACACCTTC
>TRBV5-1|TRBD2|.|TRBJ2-2
CATRGGLAGGGPGELFF
TGCGCCACCCGAGGGGGACTAGCGGGAGGTGGTCCCGGGGAGCTGTTTTTT
>TRBV18|TRBD1|.|TRBJ1-4
CASSPYRGFDEKLFF
TGTGCCAGCTCACCATACAGGGGATTTGATGAAAAACTGTTTTTT
>TRBV7-3|.|few|TRBJ2-2
CASSTSVTGELFF
TGTGCCAGCAGCACTTCGGTCACCGGGGAGCTGTTTTTT
>TRBV2|.|.|TRBJ2-7
CASSVGEGPYEQYF
TGTGCCAGCAGTGTGGGAGAAGGTCCCTACGAGCAGTACTTC
>TRBV6-5|TRBD1|.|TRBJ1-4
CASSPAGGANEKLFF
TGTGCCAGCAGTCCAGCAGGGGGCGCAAATGAAAAACTGTTTTTT
>TRBV5-1|TRBD1|.|TRBJ1-1
CASSLRGQGTEAFF
TGCGCCAGCAGCTTGAGGGGGCAAGGCACTGAAGCTTTCTTT
>TRBV20-1|.|once|TRBJ2-7
CSGRRGYEQYF
TGCAGTGGCAGGAGGGGTTACGAGCAGTACTTC
>TRBV7-2|.|.|TRBJ2-1
CASSSLLSHEQFF
TGTGCCAGCAGCTCCCTCCTTAGTCATGAGCAGTTCTTC
>TRBV5-1|.|once|TRBJ2-7
CASSPHLGGGDYEQYF
TGCGCCAGCAGCCCCCACCTCGGCGGGGGCGACTACGAGCAGTACTTC
>TRBV4-1|.|.|TRBJ2-2
CASRRQIPGGELFF
TGCGCCAGCAGGCGGCAGATTCCCGGCGGGGAGCTGTTTTTT
>TRBV27|TRBD2|.|TRBJ2-1
CASSLSLAGPNEQFF
TGTGCCAGCAGTTTATCACTAGCGGGACCCAATGAGCAGTTCTTC
>TRBV7-9|TRBD1|few|TRBJ1-1
CASSLGRGTGYYTEAFF
TGTGCCAGCAGCTTAGGTCGTGGGACAGGGTATTACACTGAAGCTTTCTTT
>TRBV2|TRBD1|.|TRBJ2-1
CASKQTGLIYNEQFF
TGTGCCAGCAAACAGACAGGGTTGATTTACAATGAGCAGTTCTTC
>TRBV6-5|.|.|TRBJ2-7
CASSYGRASYEQYF
TGTGCCAGCAGTTACGGGCGGGCCTCCTACGAGCAGTACTTC
>TRBV25-1|.|.|TRBJ2-2
CASRGGGANTGELFF
TGTGCCAGTAGAGGGGGAGGGGCCAACACCGGGGAGCTGTTTTTT
>TRBV5-4|TRBD2|.|TRBJ2-2
CASSLAGLENTGELFF
TGTGCCAGCAGCTTGGCGGGACTAGAGAACACCGGGGAGCTGTTTTTT
>TRBV27|.|.|TRBJ2-5
CASSFRGKGTQYF
TGTGCCAGCAGTTTTAGGGGGAAGGGGACCCAGTACTTC
>TRBV6-5|TRBD2|.|TRBJ2-1
CASSRAGLGNNEQFF
TGTGCCAGCAGTAGAGCGGGACTCGGAAACAATGAGCAGTTCTTC
>TRBV5-1|TRBD1|.|TRBJ2-5
CASMDRLETQYF
TGCGCCAGCATGGACAGGCTAGAGACCCAGTACTTC
>TRBV9|.|.|TRBJ1-1
CASSVRGADTEAFF
TGTGCCAGCAGCGTTCGGGGAGCCGACACTGAAGCTTTCTTT
>TRBV27|TRBD2|few|TRBJ2-1
CASSLSGTSGSRNEQFF
TGTGCCAGCAGTCTATCAGGGACTAGCGGGAGTAGGAATGAGCAGTTCTTC
>TRBV5-4|TRBD1|few|TRBJ1-1
CASSPTGHTEAFF
TGTGCCAGCAGCCCGACAGGGCACACTGAAGCTTTCTTT
>TRBV14|.|.|TRBJ2-5
CASSQDRAGAKETQYF
TGTGCCAGCAGCCAAGATCGGGCGGGGGCAAAAGAGACCCAGTACTTC
>TRBV9|TRBD2|once|TRBJ2-5
CASSGRTSVEETQYF
TGTGCCAGCAGCGGACGGACTAGCGTAGAAGAGACCCAGTACTTC
>TRBV30|TRBD1|once|TRBJ2-1
CAWDRGSQEQFF
TGTGCCTGGGACAGGGGGAGCCAAGAGCAGTTCTTC
>TRBV5-8|TRBD2|.|TRBJ2-1
CASSPRLAGKMDEQFF
TGTGCCAGCAGCCCGCGACTAGCGGGAAAGATGGATGAGCAGTTCTTC
>TRBV6-5|.|.|TRBJ2-4
CASSYSRAVAKNIQYF
TGTGCCAGCAGTTACTCGAGGGCAGTGGCCAAAAACATTCAGTACTTC
>TRBV6-5|TRBD1|.|TRBJ2-3
CASRDRDRNTQYF
TGTGCCAGCAGGGACAGGGACCGTAATACGCAGTATTTT
>TRBV6-5|TRBD1|.|TRBJ2-7
CASSKTGVPYEQYF
TGTGCCAGCAGTAAAACAGGGGTACCCTACGAGCAGTACTTC
>TRBV14|TRBD2|.|TRBJ2-1
CASSQDGRLAGGPANEQFF
TGTGCCAGCAGCCAAGATGGGCGGCTAGCGGGAGGGCCGGCAAATGAGCAGTTCTTC
>TRBV21-1|.|.|TRBJ1-5
CASGGSNQPQHF
TGTGCCAGCGGGGGGAGCAATCAGCCCCAGCATTTT
>TRBV18|.|.|TRBJ1-5
CASSPRQGNQPQHF
TGTGCCAGCTCACCACGGCAGGGTAATCAGCCCCAGCATTTT
>TRBV5-1|TRBD2|once|TRBJ2-3
CASSIRTSGRTDTQYF
TGCGCCAGCAGCATAAGGACTAGCGGACGCACAGATACGCAGTATTTT
>TRBV5-1|TRBD2|.|TRBJ2-5
CASTRGLAGGGQETQYF
TGCGCCAGCACCCGTGGACTAGCGGGAGGGGGGCAAGAGACCCAGTACTTC
>TRBV6-5|.|few|TRBJ2-7
CASSFSGQTYEQYF
TGTGCCAGCAGTTTCTCAGGACAGACCTACGAGCAGTACTTC
>TRBV6-1|TRBD2|.|TRBJ2-7
CASSDPLGRASNEQYF
TGTGCCAGCAGTGACCCTCTCGGGAGGGCCTCCAACGAGCAGTACTTC
>TRBV13|TRBD1|.|TRBJ1-1
CASRQGGYTEAFF
TGTGCCAGCAGGCAAGGGGGCTACACTGAAGCTTTCTTT
>TRBV5-1|.|.|TRBJ2-5
CASSFSGAQETQYF
TGCGCCAGCAGCTTCTCTGGGGCCCAAGAGACCCAGTACTTC
>TRBV29-1|.|.|TRBJ1-2
CSAGETGGINYGYTF
TGCAGCGCCGGGGAGACAGGAGGCATTAACTATGGCTACACCTTC
>TRBV19|TRBD2|.|TRBJ2-7
CASTSGYEQYF
TGTGCCAGTACTAGCGGGTACGAGCAGTACTTC
>TRBV19|TRBD1|.|TRBJ2-7
CASSTGQGSSYEQYF
TGTGCCAGTAGTACGGGACAGGGGAGTAGCTACGAGCAGTACTTC
>TRBV27|TRBD1|once|TRBJ2-7
CASSLSGTGAHEQYF
TGTGCCAGCAGTTTATCCGGGACAGGGGCGCACGAGCAGTACTTC
>TRBV10-3|.|.|TRBJ2-5
CAISRAEGDQYF
TGTGCCATCAGCCGGGCGGAGGGCGACCAGTACTTC
>TRBV5-4|.|.|TRBJ2-7
CASSSGSPGEQYF
TGTGCCAGCAGTTCCGGGTCGCCGGGCGAGCAGTACTTC